The 9 T cell receptor beta chains listed next were all sequenced from one sample in a study of CD8 T cells in Susac syndrome. The authors reverse transcribed about 0.5 to 1 ug RNA with random hexamers. Using its own MiXCR run on the immunoSEQ multiplex PCR reads, TCRdb lists one record per CDR3 protein. Of about 47,000 distinct CDR3 sequences listed, 92% were seen once; the top ten hold 0.35% to 0.5%. What was sequenced was CD8+ T cells from PBMCs. The source is a human donor in good health.

The chain joins TRBV12-3 or TRBV12-4 to TRBJ2-1; possibly TRBD1 or TRBD2 for D (5 bases each). V was clipped by 7 bases and J by 6 bases, with 10 bases between them. The CDR3 sequence is 12 residues long. The CDR3 DNA reads as TGTGCCAGCACCTATGGGGGCAATGAGCAGTTCTTC. Encoded protein: CASTYGGNEQFF.

V and J are TRBV7-2 and TRBJ2-1; D not certain. Germline V gene sequence: CDR1 SGHTA, CDR2 FQGNSA. This CDR3 is built from 14 residues. Trimming pared 1 base from V and 8 bases from J, leaving 12 bases between. CDR3 residues: CASSLEELPHEQFF. CDR3 in DNA: TGTGCCAGCAGCTTAGAAGAACTGCCCCATGAGCAGTTCTTC.

V and J are TRBV10-2 and TRBJ2-1, with TRBD2 matching 16 bases. Germline lookup yields CDR1 WSHSY and CDR2 SAAADI. Losses at the gene ends were 5 bases for V and 8 bases for J; bases not matched to a gene: 6. CDR3 length: 16 residues. The CDR3 loop reads CASSPGTSGRAHEQFF. CDR3 nucleotides: TGCGCCAGCAGTCCCGGGACTAGCGGGAGGGCCCATGAGCAGTTCTTC.

The gene calls are TRBV20-1 and TRBJ1-2, with D perhaps TRBD1 (6 bases). Germline V gene sequence: CDR1 DFQATT, CDR2 SNEGSKA (reference sequence). V was cut by 4 bases and J by 1 base, with 13 bases left in between. The CDR3 consists of 14 residues. CDR3 residues: CSATAGQLNYGYTF. CDR3 DNA sequence: TGCAGTGCTACCGCGGGACAACTTAACTATGGCTACACCTTC.

The chain is built from TRBV7-8 and TRBJ2-3; TRBD2 might be the D (6 bases). In germline, CDR1 is SGHVS, CDR2 FQNEAQ. V lost 5 bases and J 3 bases, leaving 15 bases between the germline ends. CDR3 length equals 15 residues. The CDR3 sequence is CASSPLARKTDTQYF. The CDR3 DNA follows: TGTGCCAGCAGCCCCCTAGCGAGGAAGACAGATACGCAGTATTTT. The variable domain in full, completed from reference TRBV7-8 and TRBJ2-3, reads GAGVSQSPRYKVAKRGQDVALRCDPISGHVSLFWYQQALGQGPEFLTYFQNEAQLDKSGLPSDRFFAERPEGSVSTLKIQRTQQEDSAVYLCASSPLARKTDTQYFGPGTRLTVL.

The V call is TRBV30, the J call TRBJ2-7; 13 positions agree with TRBD2. The length of the CDR3 is 15 residues. Germline V CDR1 and CDR2: GTSNPN, SVGIG (reference sequence). V was clipped by 2 bases and J by 2 bases; unmatched bases: 3. CDR3: CAWSKGLAGPYEQYF. CDR3 coding DNA: TGTGCCTGGAGTAAGGGACTAGCGGGACCCTACGAGCAGTACTTC.

The chain recombines TRBV6-5 with TRBJ2-1; D not resolved. V lost 6 bases to trimming and J lost 6 bases, with 12 bases between them. The CDR3 runs 13 residues. Germline V gene data show CDR1 as MNHEY and CDR2 as SVGAGI. The CDR3 here is CASSHQGPNEQFF. As DNA, the CDR3 is TGTGCCAGCAGCCACCAAGGGCCCAATGAGCAGTTCTTC.

This clonotype has a single count. The rearrangement uses TRBV5-6 and TRBJ2-1; D assignment may be TRBD1 or TRBD2 (5 bases each). Germline lookup yields CDR1 SGHDT and CDR2 YYEEEE. The CDR3 consists of 13 residues. The ends were cut back, 7 bases at V and 5 bases at J, with 13 bases in the middle. For the CDR3, the DNA is TGTGCCAGCGTCATGGGACCAAACAATGAGCAGTTCTTC. It specifies CASVMGPNNEQFF.

This chain links TRBV19 with TRBJ2-1, with TRBD2 matching over 10 bases. The germline V gene encodes CDR1 LNHDA and CDR2 SQIVND (reference sequence). The CDR3 extends over 14 amino acids. V was clipped by 6 bases and J by 8 bases; unmatched bases: 7. The CDR3 DNA is TGTGCCAGTAGGAGGACTAGCGGACAAGATGAGCAGTTCTTC. Protein: CASRRTSGQDEQFF.